Sequencing of this T cell receptor beta chain was carried out in a study of shared clonotypes between healthy human individuals. Healthy HIV-negative adults without recent acute infections or vaccinations served as donors. With regard to this clone: Its antigen remains unidentified.

The germline CDR1 and CDR2 sequences are SGHTA and FQGNSA. The length of the CDR3 is 17 residues. V was clipped by 3 bases and J by 1 base, with 16 bases between them. On sorted subsets, replicate PCRs used about 180 ng DNA, or some 28,000 T cell genomes. Some clones are missing from TCRdb's copy, which holds only in-frame ones; the method was immunoSEQ multiplex PCR. Of more than 900,000 clones in the sample, about 84% were seen once. Study results and limitations: Few donors restricted represented genetic and exposure-history diversity. Naive subsets tended to show greater estimated richness than memory subsets.

The genes are TRBV7-2 and TRBJ1-3; possibly TRBD1 for D (6 bases). The origin of this receptor is a man between 18 and 29 years old in good health. Some clones in this sample may be carry-over from other donors' samples. The sample comprised memory CD4+ T cells from PBMCs. Subset in this sample: CD45RA-negative fraction. CDR3 amino acids: CASSFPGAPRSGNTIYF. The CDR3 DNA reads TGTGCCAGCAGCTTCCCGGGGGCCCCAAGGTCTGGAAACACCATATATTTT. Full variable domain (outside the CDR3, taken from reference TRBV7-2 and TRBJ1-3): GAGVSQSPSNKVTEKGKDVELRCDPISGHTALYWYRQSLGQGLEFLIYFQGNSAPDKSGLPSDRFSAERTGGSVSTLTIQRTQQEDSAVYLCASSFPGAPRSGNTIYFGEGSWLTVV.